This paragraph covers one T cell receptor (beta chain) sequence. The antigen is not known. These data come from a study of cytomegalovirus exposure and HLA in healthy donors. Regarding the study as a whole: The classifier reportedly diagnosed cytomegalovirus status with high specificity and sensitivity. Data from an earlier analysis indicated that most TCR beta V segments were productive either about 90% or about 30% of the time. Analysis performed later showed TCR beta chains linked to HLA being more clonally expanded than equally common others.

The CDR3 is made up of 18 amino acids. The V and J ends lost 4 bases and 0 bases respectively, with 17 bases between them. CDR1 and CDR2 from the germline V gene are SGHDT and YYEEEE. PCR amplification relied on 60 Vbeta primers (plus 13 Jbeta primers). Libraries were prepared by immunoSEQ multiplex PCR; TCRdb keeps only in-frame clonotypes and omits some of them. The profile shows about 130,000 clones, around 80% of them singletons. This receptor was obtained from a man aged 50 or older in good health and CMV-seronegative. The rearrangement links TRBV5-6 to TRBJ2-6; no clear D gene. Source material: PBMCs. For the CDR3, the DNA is TGTGCCAGCAGCCCTGTTAAGAAGCTTAGCTCTGGGGCCAACGTCCTGACTTTC. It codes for CASSPVKKLSSGANVLTF.